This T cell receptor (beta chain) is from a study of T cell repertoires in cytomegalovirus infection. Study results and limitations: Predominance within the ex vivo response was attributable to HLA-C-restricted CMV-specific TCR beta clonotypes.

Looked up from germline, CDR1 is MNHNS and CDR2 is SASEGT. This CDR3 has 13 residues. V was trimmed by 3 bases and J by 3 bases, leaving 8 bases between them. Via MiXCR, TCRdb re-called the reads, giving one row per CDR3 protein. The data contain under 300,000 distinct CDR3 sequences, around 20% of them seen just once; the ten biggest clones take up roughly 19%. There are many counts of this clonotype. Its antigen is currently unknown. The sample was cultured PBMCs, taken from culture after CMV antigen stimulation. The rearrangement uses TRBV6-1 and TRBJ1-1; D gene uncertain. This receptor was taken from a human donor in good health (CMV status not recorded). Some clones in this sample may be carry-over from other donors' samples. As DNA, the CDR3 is TGTGCCAGCAGTGAGGTCAGGTACACTGAAGCTTTCTTT. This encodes CASSEVRYTEAFF.